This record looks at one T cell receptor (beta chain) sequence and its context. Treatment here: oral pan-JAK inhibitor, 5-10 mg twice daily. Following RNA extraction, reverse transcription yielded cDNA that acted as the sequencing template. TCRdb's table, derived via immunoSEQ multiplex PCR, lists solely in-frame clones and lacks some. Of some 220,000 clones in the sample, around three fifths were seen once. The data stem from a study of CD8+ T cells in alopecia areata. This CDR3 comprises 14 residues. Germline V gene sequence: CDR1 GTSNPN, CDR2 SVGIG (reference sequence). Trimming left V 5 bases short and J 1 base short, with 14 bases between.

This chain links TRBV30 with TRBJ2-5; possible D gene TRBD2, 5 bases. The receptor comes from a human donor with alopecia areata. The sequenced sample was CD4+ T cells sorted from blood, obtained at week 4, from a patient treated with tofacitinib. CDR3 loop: CAWAPGRLQETQYF. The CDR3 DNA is TGTGCCTGGGCCCCGGGGAGACTCCAAGAGACCCAGTACTTC.